The rows below give T cell receptor beta chains drawn from one sample of a study of metastatic and nonmetastatic thyroid tumors. With MiXCR, TCRdb called clones anew from the PCR reads. The profile covers 5,000 to 7,000 clones, with approximately 28% appearing a single time and approximately 15% taken by the ten largest. Sequenced: adjacent normal tissue. These receptors originate from a female donor with papillary thyroid cancer or a benign thyroid nodule (not recorded which). Some clones in this sample may be carry-over from other donors' samples. Each CDR3 is given with its conserved first and last residue. A D gene is named only where the DNA matches it firmly. The size field is filled for only some rows; it gives once, few, many or a size class.

v_gene	j_gene	len	d_gene	abundance	CDR3nt	CDR3aa
TRBV20-1	TRBJ2-1	14	.	many	TGCAGTGCCATAACGGGGTGGGGCCCGGGGGAGCAGTTCTTC	CSAITGWGPGEQFF
TRBV11-2	TRBJ2-2	13	.	.	TGTGCCACCAGGCAGGGCTCCACCGGGGAGCTGTTTTTT	CATRQGSTGELFF
TRBV20-1	TRBJ2-2	15	.	.	TGCAGTGCTAGAGGGACTTGGTCGAACACCGGGGAGCTGTTTTTT	CSARGTWSNTGELFF
TRBV2	TRBJ2-7	13	.	.	TGTGCCAGCAGTGGTATTAGAGGCTACGAGCAGTACTTC	CASSGIRGYEQYF
TRBV5-1	TRBJ1-5	13	TRBD1	.	TGCGCCAGCAGCCCCCAGGGGGATCAGCCCCAGCATTTT	CASSPQGDQPQHF
TRBV6-2/TRBV6-3	TRBJ2-3	14	.	.	TGTGCCAGCAGTTACTCAGTCTCTACAGATACGCAGTATTTT	CASSYSVSTDTQYF
TRBV27	TRBJ1-5	13	.	few	TGTGCCACCAGAGGGTTCGGCAATCAGCCCCAGCATTTT	CATRGFGNQPQHF
TRBV4-1	TRBJ1-5	16	TRBD1	.	TGCGCCAGCAGCCAACCCGACAGGGATAGCAATCAGCCCCAGCATTTT	CASSQPDRDSNQPQHF
TRBV28	TRBJ2-7	13	.	.	TGTGCCAGCAGTGCTTCTGGAGCCTACGAGCAGTACTTC	CASSASGAYEQYF
TRBV27	TRBJ2-7	17	TRBD2	few	TGTGCCAGCAGTTCCCCTACTAGCGGGAGGGAATCCTACGAGCAGTACTTC	CASSSPTSGRESYEQYF
TRBV5-1	TRBJ1-4	13	.	.	TGCGCCAGCAGCTTGGACCCGCAGGAAAAACTGTTTTTT	CASSLDPQEKLFF
TRBV27	TRBJ2-2	20	TRBD2	.	TGTGCCAGCAGTTTATCGAGCGGGAGACTAGGGGCAGGGAACACCTGGGGGCTTTTTTTT	CASSLSSGRLGAGNTWGLFF
TRBV6-5	TRBJ2-5	17	.	.	TGTGCCAGCAGTTATCTACCTCGTTTTGACAGGCAAGAGACCCAGTACTTC	CASSYLPRFDRQETQYF
TRBV10-3	TRBJ2-1	10	.	.	TGTGCCATCAGCCGGGGTCCAATGTTCTTC	CAISRGPMFF
TRBV29-1	TRBJ2-1	15	.	many	TGCAGCGTTGACGGTGGGGGGGCGTCCTACAATGAGCAGTTCTTC	CSVDGGGASYNEQFF
TRBV7-6	TRBJ2-6	15	.	medium-sized	TGTGCCAGCAGCCCTGGGACATTTGGGGCCAACGTCCTGACTTTC	CASSPGTFGANVLTF
TRBV2	TRBJ1-5	16	.	medium-sized	TGTGCCAGCAGTGAACTGGGACAAGCAGACAATCAGCCCCAGCATTTT	CASSELGQADNQPQHF
TRBV3-1	TRBJ2-5	13	.	many	TGTGCCAGCAGCCACTGGGAGCGGGAGACCCAGTACTTC	CASSHWERETQYF
TRBV6-5	TRBJ1-2	14	.	large	TGTGCCAGCAGTTACCGGGGATCCGGAAATGGCTACACCTTC	CASSYRGSGNGYTF
TRBV4-1	TRBJ2-2	16	.	.	TGCACCAGCAGCCAAGAGGGGGGAAGTCGGACCGGGGAGCTGTTTTTT	CTSSQEGGSRTGELFF
TRBV6-2/TRBV6-3	TRBJ2-7	13	.	.	TGTGCCAGCAGTTTGGACGCTCCCTACGAGCAGTACTTC	CASSLDAPYEQYF
TRBV7-7	TRBJ2-1	15	.	medium-sized	TGTGCTAGCAGCCCGGACCCAGCGGGTTACAATGAGCAGTTCTTC	CASSPDPAGYNEQFF
TRBV2	TRBJ1-5	14	.	few	TGTGCCAGCAGTGAGGAGTATAGCAATCAGCCCCAGCATTTT	CASSEEYSNQPQHF
TRBV7-2	TRBJ2-2	15	TRBD1	.	TGTGCCAGCAGCCCGGGGACAGGGCTATCCGGGGAGCTGTTTTTT	CASSPGTGLSGELFF
TRBV9	TRBJ1-5	15	.	many	TGTGCCAGCAGCGTAGATCCTTCGGGCAATCAGCCCCAGCATTTT	CASSVDPSGNQPQHF
TRBV6-8	TRBJ2-7	19	.	.	TGTGCCAGCAGTTTTCACCCGCTGCAGGACGCACCCGCTACCTACGAGCAGTACTTC	CASSFHPLQDAPATYEQYF
TRBV12-3/TRBV12-4	TRBJ1-3	17	.	.	TGTGCCAGCAGTTTGGGCAGGGTGATAGGTACTGGAAACACCATATATTTT	CASSLGRVIGTGNTIYF
TRBV6-1	TRBJ1-3	15	.	few	TGTGCCAGCAGTTTATATGGCAGCTCTGGAAACACCATATATTTT	CASSLYGSSGNTIYF
TRBV28	TRBJ1-6	15	.	large	TGTGCCAGCTCCTTTGGAGACAGGAGTAATTCACCCCTCCACTTT	CASSFGDRSNSPLHF
TRBV7-3	TRBJ1-2	13	.	.	TGTGCCAGCAGCTTAACGGTGGACCACTGCTACACCTTC	CASSLTVDHCYTF
TRBV6-5	TRBJ2-5	12	TRBD1	.	TGTGCCAGCAGTAGGGGAGGGACAGGGTGGTTCTTC	CASSRGGTGWFF
TRBV9	TRBJ2-2	12	.	.	TGTGCCAGCGGCAAGCCGCGGGGGGAGCTGTTTTTT	CASGKPRGELFF
TRBV6-6	TRBJ1-2	15	TRBD1	large	TGTGCCAGCAGTTACGGGGCAGGGGGGGCTGATGGCTACACCTTC	CASSYGAGGADGYTF
TRBV5-1	TRBJ2-7	14	.	.	TGCGCCAGCAGCTTGTATCCGTGGACCTACGAGCAGTACTTC	CASSLYPWTYEQYF
TRBV12-3/TRBV12-4	TRBJ2-6	18	.	medium-sized	TGTGCCAGCGCCTCGAAGACAGGATCGATCTCTGGGGCCAACGTCCTGACTTTC	CASASKTGSISGANVLTF
TRBV15	TRBJ2-7	15	.	medium-sized	TGTGCCACCAGCAGAGCCTCGGACAACATCTACGAGCAGTACTTC	CATSRASDNIYEQYF
TRBV9	TRBJ2-1	15	.	medium-sized	TGTGCCAGCAGCGTAGACCCTCTCCCCTCGGATGAGCAGTTCTTC	CASSVDPLPSDEQFF
TRBV6-2/TRBV6-3	TRBJ1-1	13	.	.	TGTGCCAGCAGTTACTCTGTGGACACTGAAGCTTTCTTT	CASSYSVDTEAFF
TRBV5-1	TRBJ2-1	15	.	few	TGCGCCAGCAGCTTGAGAGGGAGCTCCTACAATGAGCAGTTCTTC	CASSLRGSSYNEQFF
TRBV28	TRBJ1-2	11	.	.	TGTGCCAGCAGTGGGTCCTATGGCTACACCTTC	CASSGSYGYTF
TRBV28	TRBJ2-7	13	.	large	TGTGCCAGCAGTTTAAACCTAGGGGACGAGCAGTACTTC	CASSLNLGDEQYF
TRBV11-2	TRBJ1-2	13	.	.	TGTGCCAGCAGAGGGGGGCAGGGCTATGGCTACACCTTC	CASRGGQGYGYTF
TRBV25-1	TRBJ1-6	12	.	medium-sized	TGTGCCAGCAGTGAACCGAATTCACCCCTCCACTTT	CASSEPNSPLHF
TRBV12-3/TRBV12-4	TRBJ1-6	17	TRBD1	few	TGTGCCAGCACTAAGGGACAGGACTGGGCTTCCAATTCACCCCTCCACTTT	CASTKGQDWASNSPLHF
TRBV4-1	TRBJ2-1	14	.	.	TGCGCCAGCAGCCAAATGGTCAGGGACAATGAGCAGTTCTTC	CASSQMVRDNEQFF
TRBV7-3	TRBJ1-6	14	TRBD1	.	TGTGCCAGCATCTCCGGACAGGGTAATTCACCCCTCCACTTT	CASISGQGNSPLHF
TRBV5-1	TRBJ2-6	16	.	.	TGCGCCAGCAGCTTGGGTGGGGGCGCCGGGGCCAACGTCCTGACTTTC	CASSLGGGAGANVLTF
TRBV6-1	TRBJ1-3	17	.	.	TGTGCCAGCAGTCTCCCACCGTGGAGCCTGAACGGAGACACCATATATTTT	CASSLPPWSLNGDTIYF
TRBV6-2/TRBV6-3	TRBJ2-1	12	.	few	TGTGCCAGCAGTTTGTCCGCGGGTGAGCAGTTCTTC	CASSLSAGEQFF
TRBV6-1	TRBJ2-2	15	TRBD1	medium-sized	TGTGCCAGCAGACTGGACAGGTCGAGCACCGGGGAGCTGTTTTTT	CASRLDRSSTGELFF
TRBV10-3	TRBJ2-5	15	.	few	TGTGCCATCAGTGAGGGAGGGGGGCCCATTGAGACCCAGTACTTC	CAISEGGGPIETQYF
TRBV2	TRBJ1-2	14	.	few	TGTGCCAGCAGTGGCCAGGGCGCTAACTATGGCTACACCTTC	CASSGQGANYGYTF
TRBV6-5	TRBJ2-7	15	.	few	TGTGCCAGCACTACTCGGGCGGATTGCTCCTACGAGCAGTACTTC	CASTTRADCSYEQYF
TRBV28	TRBJ2-5	13	.	.	TGTGCCAGCAGTTTCAGGTGGGAGGAGACCCAGTACTTC	CASSFRWEETQYF